The sequence of this TCR beta chain was determined in a study of shared clonotypes between healthy human individuals. Study outcomes and limitations: Naive CD4 clonotype sharing across several donors was 4% to 5%. Compared with memory subsets, naive subsets generally had larger estimated richness.

Sorted subsets were amplified in replicate PCRs using 150 to 250 ng DNA, about 30,000 T cell genomes. Method: immunoSEQ multiplex PCR; TCRdb's copy keeps in-frame clones and lacks some. The table has more than 400,000 clones, approximately 95% seen once. As for this clone: The antigen remains unidentified.

V trimming: 2 bases; J trimming: 4 bases; junction bases outside the gene matches: 7. This CDR3 comprises 18 residues. CDR1 and CDR2 from the germline V gene are SGHRS and YFSETQ. The clonotype originates from a woman aged 25 to 39 in good health. The J gene is TRBJ2-3, the V gene TRBV5-1, with 16 nucleotides matching TRBD2. Sequences were obtained from naive CD4+ T cells sorted from blood. The subset was: CD45RA+ positively selected. In DNA form, the CDR3 reads TGCGCCAGCAGCTTTGGGACTAGCGGGAGGGCCATGGCAGATACGCAGTATTTT. Protein product: CASSFGTSGRAMADTQYF.